This T cell receptor (beta chain) is drawn from a study of T cell repertoires in cytomegalovirus infection. Study background: Both a matching HLA type and CMV infection were indicated by public TCR beta signatures.

This clonotype was counted many times. Its antigen is still unknown. Findings and limits, study-wide: CMV-specific TCR beta clonotypes restricted by HLA-C dominated the ex vivo response. Identification of carriers of CMV plus the relevant HLA was performed using cumulative public TCR beta family frequency.

TCRdb passed the reads through MiXCR, listing each CDR3 protein once. The data contain 300,000 or so distinct CDR3 sequences, approximately 10% of them singletons. The sample consisted of PBMCs. The TCR sequence derives from a human donor in good health (CMV status not recorded). Some clones in this sample may be carry-over from other donors' samples.

CDR3 sequence (DNA): TGTGCCAGCAAACAGGGAGGAACTCAGCCCCAGCATTTT. Its protein is CASKQGGTQPQHF. The genes are TRBV6-2 or TRBV6-3 and TRBJ1-5, with D maybe TRBD1 (6 bases). Germline V gives CDR1 MNHEY, CDR2 SVGEGT. V lost 7 bases and J 6 bases, leaving 13 bases between the germline ends. The CDR3 totals 13 residues.